The 13 T cell receptor beta chains reported below all come from one sample, sequenced in a study of T cell responses to AZD1222 COVID-19 vaccine. Produced via immunoSEQ multiplex PCR; TCRdb's table is partial and in-frame only. This sample has about 120,000 clones, with around 81% found just once. The sequences come from peripheral blood, collected on day 0 of AZD1222 vaccination. The receptors shown here come from an adult in good health.

The genes are TRBV19 and TRBJ2-6, with D hard to call. The CDR3 is made up of 19 amino acids. CDR1 is LNHDA and CDR2 is SQIVND in the germline V gene (reference sequence). Deletions cut 4 bases from V and 0 bases from J, with 19 bases between. DNA for the CDR3: TGTGCCAGTAGTACGCGTACAGTGGTTTCTAGCTCTGGGGCCAACGTCCTGACTTTC. It specifies CASSTRTVVSSSGANVLTF.

J is TRBJ1-6 and V is TRBV5-1; 8 bases are a match to TRBD1. Trimming at V came to 4 bases and at J to 5 bases, leaving 8 bases not matched to a gene. Germline CDR1 reads SGHRS; CDR2 reads YFSETQ. The CDR3 consists of 16 residues. The CDR3 DNA follows: TGCGCCAGCAGCCCAGGTGACAGGGGAAATAATTCACCCCTCCACTTT. Translated, it gives CASSPGDRGNNSPLHF.

This clone has more than one count but fewer than ten. The CDR3 reads CASSYLGSTEAFF. The CDR3 bases are TGTGCCAGCAGTTACCTAGGGAGCACTGAAGCTTTCTTT. The chain joins TRBV6-2 or TRBV6-3 to TRBJ1-1, with D uncertain. Germline V gene sequence: CDR1 MNHEY, CDR2 SVGEGT. This CDR3 spans 13 amino acids. Between the trimmed V and J ends, which lost 2 bases and 4 bases, there was a span of 8 bases.

The chain uses TRBV6-6 and TRBJ1-4; 10 bases agree with TRBD1. Germline-derived CDR1 and CDR2 are MNHNY and SVGAGI (reference sequence). J was trimmed by 13 bases and V by 8 bases; bases with no gene match: 10. The CDR3 sequence is 13 residues long. For the CDR3, the DNA is TGTGCCAGCGGGACAGGGGACGCCAAGGGACTGTTTTTT. This sequence encodes CASGTGDAKGLFF.

The V call is TRBV4-1, the J call TRBJ2-1; 7 positions agree with TRBD1. CDR3 size: 15 residues. In germline, CDR1 is MGHRA, CDR2 YSYEKL. The ends lost 1 base at V and 6 bases at J; junction bases unmatched: 6. CDR3 bases: TGCGCCAGCAGCCAAGGACAGGGACCATCCAATGAGCAGTTCTTC. Encoded protein: CASSQGQGPSNEQFF.

The V and J genes are TRBV20-1 and TRBJ1-2; TRBD1 matches 8 bases. The germline CDR1 and CDR2 sequences are DFQATT and SNEGSKA (reference sequence). Trimming took 3 bases from V and 6 from J; bases not matched to a gene: 12. CDR3 size: 15 residues. CDR3 DNA sequence: TGCAGTGCTAGTGGTAGGCAGGGGGCGCTGAATGGCTACACCTTC. It is translated as CSASGRQGALNGYTF.

V gene TRBV28 combines with J gene TRBJ1-5; D gene uncertain. The CDR3 contains 14 residues. V lost 5 bases, J lost 1 base, and 9 bases lay in between. Per the germline V gene, CDR1 is MDHEN and CDR2 is SYDVKM. The CDR3 DNA is TGTGCCAGCAGTACAACCCGCAGCAATCAGCCCCAGCATTTT. Translating gives CASSTTRSNQPQHF.

The chain recombines TRBV7-6 with TRBJ2-2; weak D call: TRBD1 (6 bases). This CDR3 is built from 17 residues. Germline V gene data show CDR1 as SGHVS and CDR2 as FNYEAQ. V lost 5 bases, J lost 2 bases, and 18 bases lay in between. CDR3 nucleotide sequence: TGTGCCAGCAGCCCCGTAGGGTGGGGGCCCAACACCGGGGAGCTGTTTTTT. Protein product: CASSPVGWGPNTGELFF.

The rearrangement joins TRBV5-1 to TRBJ2-3; TRBD1 agrees at 7 bases. V shed 4 bases and J 0 bases; nucleotides not matched to a gene: 11. This CDR3 comprises 17 residues. Germline V gives CDR1 SGHRS, CDR2 YFSETQ. The CDR3 loop reads CASSGRQGFPSTDTQYF. Here the CDR3 DNA reads TGCGCCAGCAGCGGAAGACAGGGATTCCCTAGCACAGATACGCAGTATTTT.

This clone has only a few counts. This sequence joins TRBV28 and TRBJ1-5; D unclear. In germline, CDR1 is MDHEN, CDR2 SYDVKM. The CDR3 extends over 15 amino acids. The V and J ends lost 6 bases and 2 bases respectively, with 14 bases between them. The CDR3 sequence: CASRTGQAGNQPQHF. CDR3 bases: TGTGCCAGCAGAACGGGTCAGGCTGGCAATCAGCCCCAGCATTTT.

This clone came up a few times. CDR3 region: CASSVGAGDADTQYF. The CDR3 bases are TGTGCCAGCAGCGTGGGAGCGGGAGACGCAGATACGCAGTATTTT. This sequence joins TRBV9 and TRBJ2-3; 8 nucleotides match TRBD2. Per the germline V gene, CDR1 is SGDLS and CDR2 is YYNGEE. This CDR3 region has 15 residues. Trimming took 2 bases from V and 4 from J; bases not matched to a gene: 6.

This chain links TRBV10-1 with TRBJ2-3; D unresolved. The V end lost 3 bases, the J end lost 5 bases, and 9 bases lay between the germline ends. Germline V CDR1 and CDR2: WNHNN, SYGVQD (reference sequence). The CDR3 loop spans 13 amino acids. The CDR3 protein is CASSDYVGDTQYF. CDR3 nucleotides: TGCGCCAGCAGTGATTACGTGGGAGATACGCAGTATTTT.

V and J are TRBV5-1 and TRBJ2-3; no clear D. V was pared by 4 bases and J by 2 bases, with 11 bases between. The CDR3 runs to 14 residues. Germline V gene data show CDR1 as SGHRS and CDR2 as YFSETQ. CDR3 in DNA: TGCGCCAGCAGCCCGACGGCGACCACAGATACGCAGTATTTT. It is translated as CASSPTATTDTQYF.